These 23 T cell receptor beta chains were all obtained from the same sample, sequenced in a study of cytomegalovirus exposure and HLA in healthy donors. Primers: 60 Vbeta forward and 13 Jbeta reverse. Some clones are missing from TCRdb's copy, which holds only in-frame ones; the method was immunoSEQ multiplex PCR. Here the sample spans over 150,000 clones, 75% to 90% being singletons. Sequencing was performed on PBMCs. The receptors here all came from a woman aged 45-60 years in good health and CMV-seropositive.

The DNA for the CDR3 is TGCGCCAGCAGCCCAGGGACTACCTACAATGAGCAGTTCTTC. It codes for CASSPGTTYNEQFF. The chain links TRBV5-1 to TRBJ2-1; 7 positions match TRBD2. The V gene's germline CDR1 is SGHRS and CDR2 YFSETQ. J lost 2 bases, V lost 4 bases, and 3 bases had no gene match. This CDR3 contains 14 residues. Looking up the rest from reference TRBV5-1 and TRBJ2-1 gives the full variable domain: KAGVTQTPRYLIKTRGQQVTLSCSPISGHRSVSWYQQTPGQGLQFLFEYFSETQRNKGNFPGRFSGRQFSNSRSEMNVSTLELGDSALYLCASSPGTTYNEQFFGPGTRLTVL.

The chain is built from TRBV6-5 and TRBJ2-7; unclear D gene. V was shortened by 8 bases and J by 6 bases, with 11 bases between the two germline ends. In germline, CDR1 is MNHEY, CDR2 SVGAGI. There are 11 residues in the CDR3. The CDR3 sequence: CASRSGGEQYF. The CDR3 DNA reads TGTGCCAGCCGCTCCGGTGGCGAGCAGTACTTC.

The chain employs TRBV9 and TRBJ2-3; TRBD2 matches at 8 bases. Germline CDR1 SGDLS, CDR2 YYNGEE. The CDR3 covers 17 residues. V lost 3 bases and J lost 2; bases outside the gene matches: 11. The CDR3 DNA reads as TGTGCCAGCAGCGCCCCGTTCGCGGGGGGAGTCACAGATACGCAGTATTTT. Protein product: CASSAPFAGGVTDTQYF.

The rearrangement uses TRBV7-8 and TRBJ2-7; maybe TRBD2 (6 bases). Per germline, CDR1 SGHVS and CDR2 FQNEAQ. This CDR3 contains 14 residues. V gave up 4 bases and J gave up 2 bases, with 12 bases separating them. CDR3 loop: CASSWGDGAYEQYF. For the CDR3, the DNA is TGTGCCAGCAGCTGGGGGGACGGTGCCTACGAGCAGTACTTC.

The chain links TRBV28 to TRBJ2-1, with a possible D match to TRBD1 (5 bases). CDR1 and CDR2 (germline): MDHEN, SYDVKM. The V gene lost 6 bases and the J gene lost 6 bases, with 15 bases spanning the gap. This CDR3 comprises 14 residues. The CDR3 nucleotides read TGTGCCAGCAGACTACAAGGCCAGGGCAATGAGCAGTTCTTC. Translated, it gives CASRLQGQGNEQFF.

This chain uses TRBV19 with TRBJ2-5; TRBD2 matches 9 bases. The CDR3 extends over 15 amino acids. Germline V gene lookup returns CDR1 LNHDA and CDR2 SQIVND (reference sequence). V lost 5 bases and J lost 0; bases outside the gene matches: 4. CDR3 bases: TGTGCCAGTAGTGCCCTAGCGGGAAACCAAGAGACCCAGTACTTC. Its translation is CASSALAGNQETQYF.

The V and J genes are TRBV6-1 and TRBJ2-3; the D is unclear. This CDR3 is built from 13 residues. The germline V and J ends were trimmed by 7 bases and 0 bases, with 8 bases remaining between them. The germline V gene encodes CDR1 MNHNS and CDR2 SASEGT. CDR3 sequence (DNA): TGTGCCAGCATTTCGGGTAGCACAGATACGCAGTATTTT. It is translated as CASISGSTDTQYF.

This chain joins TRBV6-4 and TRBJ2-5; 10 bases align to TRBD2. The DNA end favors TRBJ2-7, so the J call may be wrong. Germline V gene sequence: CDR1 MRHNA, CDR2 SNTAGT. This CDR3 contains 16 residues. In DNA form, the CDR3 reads TGTGCCAGCAGTGACTTCCTAGCGGGAGACTCCTACGAGCAGTACTTC. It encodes CASSDFLAGDSYEQYF.

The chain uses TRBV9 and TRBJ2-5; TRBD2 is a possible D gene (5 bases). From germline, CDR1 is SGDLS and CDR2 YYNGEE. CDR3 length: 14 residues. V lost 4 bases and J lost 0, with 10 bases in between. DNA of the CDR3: TGTGCCAGCAGCCCAACGGGGTACCAAGAGACCCAGTACTTC. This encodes CASSPTGYQETQYF.

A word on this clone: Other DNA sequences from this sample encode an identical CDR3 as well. For the CDR3, the DNA is TGTGCCAGCAGTTTAACAGGGCGGAGCAATCAGCCCCAGCATTTT. This encodes CASSLTGRSNQPQHF. The chain has TRBV27 and TRBJ1-5; the D gene is possibly TRBD1 (6 bases). The CDR3 contains 15 residues. V gave up 2 bases and J gave up 1 base, with 9 bases separating them. Germline loops: CDR1 MNHEY, CDR2 SMNVEV (reference sequence).

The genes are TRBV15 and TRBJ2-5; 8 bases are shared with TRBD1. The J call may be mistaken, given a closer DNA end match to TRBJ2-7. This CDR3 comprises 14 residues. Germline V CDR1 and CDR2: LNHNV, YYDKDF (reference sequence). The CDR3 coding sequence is TGTGCCACCAGCACCAGGACAGGGCCCCACGAGCAGTACTTC. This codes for CATSTRTGPHEQYF.

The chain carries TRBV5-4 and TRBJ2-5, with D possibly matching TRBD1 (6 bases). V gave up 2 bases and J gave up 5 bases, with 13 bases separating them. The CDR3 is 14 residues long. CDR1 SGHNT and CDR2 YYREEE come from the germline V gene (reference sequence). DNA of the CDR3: TGTGCCAGCAGCTTCCAGGGGAGTTCGGAGACCCAGTACTTC. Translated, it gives CASSFQGSSETQYF. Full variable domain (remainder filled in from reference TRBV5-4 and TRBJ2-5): ETGVTQSPTHLIKTRGQQVTLRCSSQSGHNTVSWYQQALGQGPQFIFQYYREEENGRGNFPPRFSGLQFPNYSSELNVNALELDDSALYLCASSFQGSSETQYFGPGTRLLVL.

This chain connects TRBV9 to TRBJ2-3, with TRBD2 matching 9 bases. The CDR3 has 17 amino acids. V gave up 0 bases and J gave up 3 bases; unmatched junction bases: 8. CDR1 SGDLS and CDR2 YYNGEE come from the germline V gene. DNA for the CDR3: TGTGCCAGCAGCGTAGGTTCTGCGGGGGGGTGGACAGATACGCAGTATTTT. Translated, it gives CASSVGSAGGWTDTQYF.

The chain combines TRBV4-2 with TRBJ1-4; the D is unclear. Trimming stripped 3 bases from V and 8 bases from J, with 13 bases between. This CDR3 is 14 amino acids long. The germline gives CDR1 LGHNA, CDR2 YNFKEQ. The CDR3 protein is CASSHGPGGEKLFF. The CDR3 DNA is TGTGCCAGCAGCCATGGACCGGGCGGGGAAAAACTGTTTTTT.

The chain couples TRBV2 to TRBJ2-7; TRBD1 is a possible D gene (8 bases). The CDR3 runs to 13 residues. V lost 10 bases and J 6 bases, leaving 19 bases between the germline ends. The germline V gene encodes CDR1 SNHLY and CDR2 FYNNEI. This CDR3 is CATRQDREGEQYF. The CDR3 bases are TGTGCCACCCGCCAGGACAGGGAGGGCGAGCAGTACTTC.

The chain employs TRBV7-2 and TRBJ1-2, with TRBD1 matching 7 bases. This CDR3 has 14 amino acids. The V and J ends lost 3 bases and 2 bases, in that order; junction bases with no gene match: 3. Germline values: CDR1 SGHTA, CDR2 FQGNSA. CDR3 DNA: TGTGCCAGCAGCTTCAGGGACAGCAACTATGGCTACACCTTC. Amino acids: CASSFRDSNYGYTF.

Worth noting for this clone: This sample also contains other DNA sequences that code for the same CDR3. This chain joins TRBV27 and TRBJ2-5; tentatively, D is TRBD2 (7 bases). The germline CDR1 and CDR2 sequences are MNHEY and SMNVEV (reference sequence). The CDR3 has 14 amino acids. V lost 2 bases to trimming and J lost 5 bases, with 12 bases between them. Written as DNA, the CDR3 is TGTGCCAGCAGTTTAACGGGGGGCGGGGAGACCCAGTACTTC. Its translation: CASSLTGGGETQYF.

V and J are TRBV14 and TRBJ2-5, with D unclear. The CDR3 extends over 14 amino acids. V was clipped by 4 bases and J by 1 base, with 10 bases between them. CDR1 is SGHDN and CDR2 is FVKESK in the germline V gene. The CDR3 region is CASSRHQSQETQYF. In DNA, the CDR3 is TGTGCCAGCAGCCGACACCAGAGCCAAGAGACCCAGTACTTC.

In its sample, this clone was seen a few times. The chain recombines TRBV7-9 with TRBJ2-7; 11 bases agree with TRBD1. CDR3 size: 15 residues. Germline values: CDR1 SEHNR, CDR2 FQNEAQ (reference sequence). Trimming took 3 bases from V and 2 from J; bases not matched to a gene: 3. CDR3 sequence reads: CASSFGTGGAYEQYF. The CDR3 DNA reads TGTGCCAGCAGCTTTGGGACAGGGGGGGCCTACGAGCAGTACTTC. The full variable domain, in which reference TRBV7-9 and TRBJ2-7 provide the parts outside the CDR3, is DTGVSQNPRHKITKRGQNVTFRCDPISEHNRLYWYRQTLGQGPEFLTYFQNEAQLEKSRLLSDRFSAERPKGSFSTLEIQRTEQGDSAMYLCASSFGTGGAYEQYFGPGTRLTVT.

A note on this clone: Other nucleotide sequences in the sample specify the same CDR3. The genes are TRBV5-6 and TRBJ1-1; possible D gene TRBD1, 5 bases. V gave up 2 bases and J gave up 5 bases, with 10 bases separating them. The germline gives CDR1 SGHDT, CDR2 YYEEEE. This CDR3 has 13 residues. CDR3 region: CASSLTGGTEAFF. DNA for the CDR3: TGTGCCAGCAGCTTAACCGGGGGGACTGAAGCTTTCTTT. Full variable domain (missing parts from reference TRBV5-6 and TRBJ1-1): DAGVTQSPTHLIKTRGQQVTLRCSPKSGHDTVSWYQQALGQGPQFIFQYYEEEERQRGNFPDRFSGHQFPNYSSELNVNALLLGDSALYLCASSLTGGTEAFFGQGTRLTVV.

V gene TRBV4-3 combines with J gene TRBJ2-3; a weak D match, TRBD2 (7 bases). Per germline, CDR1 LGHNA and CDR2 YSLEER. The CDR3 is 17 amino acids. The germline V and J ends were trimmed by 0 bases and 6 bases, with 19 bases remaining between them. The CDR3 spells CASSQDRGQGRVDTQYF. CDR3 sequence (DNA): TGCGCCAGCAGCCAAGATCGAGGCCAGGGGAGGGTGGATACGCAGTATTTT.

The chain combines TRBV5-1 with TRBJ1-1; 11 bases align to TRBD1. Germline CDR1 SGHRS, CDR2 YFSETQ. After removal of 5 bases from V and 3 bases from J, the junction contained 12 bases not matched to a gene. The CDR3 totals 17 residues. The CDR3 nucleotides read TGCGCCAGCAGGCGTGGACAGGGGGCTATTGGGGACACTGAAGCTTTCTTT. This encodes CASRRGQGAIGDTEAFF.

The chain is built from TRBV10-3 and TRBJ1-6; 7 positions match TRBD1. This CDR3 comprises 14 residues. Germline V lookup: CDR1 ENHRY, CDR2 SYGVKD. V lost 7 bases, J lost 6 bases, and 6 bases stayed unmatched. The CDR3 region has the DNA TGTGCCATCACGACAGGGTACGGTAATTCACCCCTCCACTTT. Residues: CAITTGYGNSPLHF.